Here is one T cell receptor (beta chain) with its context. Its specificity is not known. Libraries of TCR beta came from quantitative 5'-RACE with molecular barcodes. Each CDR3 protein gets one entry after TCRdb re-called the 5' RACE reads with MiXCR. The sample has 350,000 to 450,000 distinct CDR3 sequences, roughly 27% seen once; the top ten hold about 1%. This specimen belongs to a study of CD8 T cells in ankylosing spondylitis. Study outcomes and limitations: Reportedly, disease-linked clones are significantly enriched in ankylosing spondylitis patients' matched synovial fluid. Characteristic, it appeared, of ankylosing spondylitis blood was a TCR beta motif of roughly 8 highly homologous variants. CD8+ cells made up the disease-linked clones, which were relatively rare in peripheral blood.

This receptor was identified in a male donor with ankylosing spondylitis. Specimen: blood, either unsorted or a sorted T cell fraction (not recorded which).

CDR3 protein: CSATGLAGELDTQYF. The CDR3 DNA follows: TGCAGTGCAACGGGACTAGCGGGAGAGTTAGATACGCAGTATTTT. The rearrangement uses TRBV20-1 and TRBJ2-3; 14 bases are shared with TRBD2. Germline values: CDR1 DFQATT, CDR2 SNEGSKA (reference sequence). The junction had 7 bases not matched to a gene; V was cut back by 6 bases and J by 5 bases. This CDR3 spans 15 amino acids.